The T cell receptor (beta chain) described here comes from a study of lymphopenia after photon versus proton radiotherapy. General observations from the study: After lymphocyte nadir, photon-treated repertoires showed oligoclonal expansion, especially CD8+ Temra. Proton therapy kept repertoires fairly stable, unlike photons, which gained effector/memory cells.

As concerns this clone: What it binds is unknown.

Produced via immunoSEQ multiplex PCR; TCRdb's table is partial and in-frame only. The sample has approximately 24,000 clones, roughly 90% seen once; the top ten hold roughly 20%. V dropped 10 bases and J dropped 7 bases, with 14 bases sitting between them. Per the germline V gene, CDR1 is MNHNY and CDR2 is SVGAGI (reference sequence). The CDR3 length is 13 residues. The TCR comes from a man aged 50 to 59 with gastric cancer. Sequenced here: peripheral blood, sampled from a patient treated with photon-based radiotherapy. The chain recombines TRBV6-6 with TRBJ1-6, with D perhaps matching TRBD1 (5 bases). The CDR3 nucleotides are TGTGCCACCAGACCCAGGGAAAATTCACCCCTCCACTTT. Protein product: CATRPRENSPLHF.